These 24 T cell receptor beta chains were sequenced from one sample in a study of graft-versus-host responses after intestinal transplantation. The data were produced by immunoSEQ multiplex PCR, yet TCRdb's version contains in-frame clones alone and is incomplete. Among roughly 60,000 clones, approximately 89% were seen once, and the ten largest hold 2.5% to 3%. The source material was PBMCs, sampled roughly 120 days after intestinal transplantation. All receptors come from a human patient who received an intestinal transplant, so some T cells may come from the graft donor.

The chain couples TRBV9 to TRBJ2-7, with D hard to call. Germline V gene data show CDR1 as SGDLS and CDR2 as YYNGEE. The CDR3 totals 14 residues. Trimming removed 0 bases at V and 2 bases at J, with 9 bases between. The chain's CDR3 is CASSVGLGTYEQYF. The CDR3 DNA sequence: TGTGCCAGCAGCGTAGGTCTGGGGACCTACGAGCAGTACTTC.

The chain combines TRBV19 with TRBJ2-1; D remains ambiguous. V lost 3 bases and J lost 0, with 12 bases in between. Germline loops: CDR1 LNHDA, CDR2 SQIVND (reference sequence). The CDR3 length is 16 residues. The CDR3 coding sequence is TGTGCCAGTAGTATTTTGCGAACGAGCTCCTACAATGAGCAGTTCTTC. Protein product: CASSILRTSSYNEQFF.

Here the CDR3 reads CASSKRGGATTFDYGYTF. For the CDR3, the DNA is TGCGCCAGCAGTAAAAGGGGGGGAGCAACTACCTTTGACTATGGCTACACCTTC. The chain couples TRBV5-1 to TRBJ1-2, with D tentatively TRBD1 (6 bases). Germline CDR1 SGHRS, CDR2 YFSETQ. The V gene lost 5 bases and the J gene lost 3 bases, with 26 bases spanning the gap. This CDR3 region has 18 residues. The whole variable domain, remainder taken from reference TRBV5-1 and TRBJ1-2, is KAGVTQTPRYLIKTRGQQVTLSCSPISGHRSVSWYQQTPGQGLQFLFEYFSETQRNKGNFPGRFSGRQFSNSRSEMNVSTLELGDSALYLCASSKRGGATTFDYGYTFGSGTRLTVV.

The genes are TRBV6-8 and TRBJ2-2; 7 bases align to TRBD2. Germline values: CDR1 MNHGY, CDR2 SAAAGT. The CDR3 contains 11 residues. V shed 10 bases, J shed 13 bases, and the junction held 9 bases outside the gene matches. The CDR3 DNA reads TGTGCCATAAGGGCAGGGAGGGGGCTGTTTTTT. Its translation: CAIRAGRGLFF.

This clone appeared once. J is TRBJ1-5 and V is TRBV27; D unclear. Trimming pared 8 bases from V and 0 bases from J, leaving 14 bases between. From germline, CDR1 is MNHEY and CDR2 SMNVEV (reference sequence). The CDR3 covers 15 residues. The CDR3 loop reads CASGPEGYSNQPQHF. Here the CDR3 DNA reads TGTGCCAGCGGCCCCGAGGGTTATAGCAATCAGCCCCAGCATTTT.

The CDR3 bases are TGCGCCAGCAGCCCTGTACAGGGTGCCGAGACCCAGTACTTC. Protein: CASSPVQGAETQYF. V usage is TRBV5-1 and J usage is TRBJ2-5; D possibly corresponds to TRBD1 (6 bases). CDR3 length equals 14 residues. In germline, CDR1 is SGHRS, CDR2 YFSETQ. The germline V and J ends were trimmed by 4 bases and 5 bases, with 15 bases remaining between them.

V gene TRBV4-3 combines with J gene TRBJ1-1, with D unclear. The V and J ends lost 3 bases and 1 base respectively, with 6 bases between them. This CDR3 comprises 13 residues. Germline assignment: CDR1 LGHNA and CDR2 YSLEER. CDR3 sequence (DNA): TGCGCCAGCAGCCAGGGAGGGAACACTGAAGCTTTCTTT. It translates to CASSQGGNTEAFF.

CDR3 nucleotide sequence: TGTGCCAGCAGTGAAGCGCTGGCTATAACTAACTATGGCTACACCTTC. Its protein product is CASSEALAITNYGYTF. This chain connects TRBV2 to TRBJ1-2; D unclear. CDR3 length: 16 residues. V was shortened by 0 bases and J by 0 bases, with 11 bases between the two germline ends. The germline V gene encodes CDR1 SNHLY and CDR2 FYNNEI.

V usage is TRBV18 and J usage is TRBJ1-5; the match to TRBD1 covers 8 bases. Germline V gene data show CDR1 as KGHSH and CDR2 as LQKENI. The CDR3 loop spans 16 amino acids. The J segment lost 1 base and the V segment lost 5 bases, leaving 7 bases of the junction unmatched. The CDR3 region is CASSAGQGRSNQPQHF. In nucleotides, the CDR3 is TGTGCCAGCTCAGCTGGACAGGGTAGGAGCAATCAGCCCCAGCATTTT.

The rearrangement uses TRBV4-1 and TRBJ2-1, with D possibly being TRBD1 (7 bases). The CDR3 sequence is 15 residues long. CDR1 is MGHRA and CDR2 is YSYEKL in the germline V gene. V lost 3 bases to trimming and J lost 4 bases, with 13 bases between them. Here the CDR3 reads CASSQRTGLYNEQFF. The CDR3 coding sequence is TGCGCCAGCAGCCAGCGGACAGGACTATACAATGAGCAGTTCTTC.

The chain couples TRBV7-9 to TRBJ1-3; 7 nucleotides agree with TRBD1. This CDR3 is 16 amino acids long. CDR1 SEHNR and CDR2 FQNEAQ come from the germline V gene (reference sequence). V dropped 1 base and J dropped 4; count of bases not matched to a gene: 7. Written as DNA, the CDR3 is TGTGCCAGCAGCTTAGATACAGGGGTGGTCGGAAACACCATATATTTT. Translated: CASSLDTGVVGNTIYF.

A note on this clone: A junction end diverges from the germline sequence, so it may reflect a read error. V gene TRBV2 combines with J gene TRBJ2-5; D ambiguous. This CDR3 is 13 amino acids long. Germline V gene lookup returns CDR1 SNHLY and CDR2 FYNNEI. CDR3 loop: CASCEEVEETQYF. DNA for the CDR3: TGTGCCAGCTGTGAAGAAGTGGAAGAGACCCAGTACTTC.

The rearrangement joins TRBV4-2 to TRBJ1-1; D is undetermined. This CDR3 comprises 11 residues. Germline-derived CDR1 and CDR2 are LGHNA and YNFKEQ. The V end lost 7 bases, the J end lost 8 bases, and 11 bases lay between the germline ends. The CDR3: CASTGPGEAFF. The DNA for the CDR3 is TGTGCCAGCACCGGGCCCGGGGAAGCTTTCTTT.

CDR3: CATSRDRTSGSGDTQYF. The CDR3 bases are TGTGCCACCAGCAGGGATCGGACTAGCGGGAGTGGGGATACGCAGTATTTT. V usage is TRBV15 and J usage is TRBJ2-3; 13 nucleotides match TRBD2. CDR1 is LNHNV, CDR2 YYDKDF, per germline (reference sequence). J gave up 6 bases and V 3 bases, and 9 bases lay outside the gene matches. The CDR3 is 17 residues long. The complete variable domain, with remaining parts taken from reference TRBV15 and TRBJ2-3, reads DAMVIQNPRYQVTQFGKPVTLSCSQTLNHNVMYWYQQKSSQAPKLLFHYYDKDFNNEADTPDNFQSRRPNTSFCFLDIRSPGLGDTAMYLCATSRDRTSGSGDTQYFGPGTRLTVL.

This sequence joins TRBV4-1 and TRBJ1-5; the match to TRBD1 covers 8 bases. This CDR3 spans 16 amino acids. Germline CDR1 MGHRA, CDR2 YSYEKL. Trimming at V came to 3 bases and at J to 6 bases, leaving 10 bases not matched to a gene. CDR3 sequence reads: CASSQGATGVRQPQHF. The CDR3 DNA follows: TGCGCCAGCAGCCAGGGGGCGACAGGGGTTCGTCAGCCCCAGCATTTT.

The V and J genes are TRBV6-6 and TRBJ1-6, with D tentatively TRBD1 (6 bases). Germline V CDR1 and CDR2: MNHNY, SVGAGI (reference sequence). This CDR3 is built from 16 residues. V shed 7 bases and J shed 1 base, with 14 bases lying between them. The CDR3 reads CASNRGGGSYNSPLHF. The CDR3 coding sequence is TGTGCCAGCAACCGTGGAGGGGGGTCCTATAATTCACCCCTCCACTTT.

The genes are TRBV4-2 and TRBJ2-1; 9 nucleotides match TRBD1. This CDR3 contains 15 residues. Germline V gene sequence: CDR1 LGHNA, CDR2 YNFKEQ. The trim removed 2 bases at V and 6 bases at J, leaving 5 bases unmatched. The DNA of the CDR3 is TGTGCCAGCAGCCAATTGGGACAGGGCCCCAATGAGCAGTTCTTC. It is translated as CASSQLGQGPNEQFF.

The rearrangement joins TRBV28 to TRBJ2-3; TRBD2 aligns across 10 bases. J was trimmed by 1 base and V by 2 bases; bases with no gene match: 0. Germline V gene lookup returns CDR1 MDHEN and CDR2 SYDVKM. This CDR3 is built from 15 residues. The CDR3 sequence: CASSLLAGGTDTQYF. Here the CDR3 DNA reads TGTGCCAGCAGTTTACTAGCGGGGGGCACAGATACGCAGTATTTT.

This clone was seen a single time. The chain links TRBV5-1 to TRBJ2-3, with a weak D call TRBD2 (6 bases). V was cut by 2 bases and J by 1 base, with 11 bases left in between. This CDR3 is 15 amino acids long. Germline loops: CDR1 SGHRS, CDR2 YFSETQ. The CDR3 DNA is TGCGCCAGCAGCTTCATGCCTAGCGGCACAGATACGCAGTATTTT. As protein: CASSFMPSGTDTQYF.

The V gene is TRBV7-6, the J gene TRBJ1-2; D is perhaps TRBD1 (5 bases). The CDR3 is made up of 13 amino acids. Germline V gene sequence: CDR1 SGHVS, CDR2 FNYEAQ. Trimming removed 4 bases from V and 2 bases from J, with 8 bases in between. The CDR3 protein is CASSSGNNYGYTF. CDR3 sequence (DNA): TGTGCCAGCAGCTCAGGGAACAACTATGGCTACACCTTC.

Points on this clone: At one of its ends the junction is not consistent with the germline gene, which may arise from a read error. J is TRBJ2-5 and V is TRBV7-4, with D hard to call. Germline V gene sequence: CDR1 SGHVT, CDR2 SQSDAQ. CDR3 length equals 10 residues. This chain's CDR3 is CASSSGLSDF. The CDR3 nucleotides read TGTGCCAGCAGCTCTGGCCTCAGTGACTTC.

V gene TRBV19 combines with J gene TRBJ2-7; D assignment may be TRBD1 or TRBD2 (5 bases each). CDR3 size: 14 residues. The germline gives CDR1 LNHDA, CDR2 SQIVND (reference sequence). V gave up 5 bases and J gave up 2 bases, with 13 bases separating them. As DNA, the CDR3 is TGTGCCAGTAGTGCCCGGGACGGAGCCTACGAGCAGTACTTC. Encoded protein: CASSARDGAYEQYF. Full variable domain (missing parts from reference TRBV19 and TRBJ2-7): DGGITQSPKYLFRKEGQNVTLSCEQNLNHDAMYWYRQDPGQGLRLIYYSQIVNDFQKGDIAEGYSVSREKKESFPLTVTSAQKNPTAFYLCASSARDGAYEQYFGPGTRLTVT.

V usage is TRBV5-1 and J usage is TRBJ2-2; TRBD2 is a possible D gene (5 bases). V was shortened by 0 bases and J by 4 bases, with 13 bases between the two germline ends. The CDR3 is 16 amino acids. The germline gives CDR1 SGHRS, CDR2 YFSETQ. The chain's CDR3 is CASSLGLASGTGELFF. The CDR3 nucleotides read TGCGCCAGCAGCTTGGGTTTAGCGTCGGGCACCGGGGAGCTGTTTTTT.

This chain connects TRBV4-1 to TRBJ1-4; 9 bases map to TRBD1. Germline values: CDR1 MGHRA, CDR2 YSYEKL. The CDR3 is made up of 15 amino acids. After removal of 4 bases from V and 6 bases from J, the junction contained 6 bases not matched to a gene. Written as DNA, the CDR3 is TGCGCCAGCAGCCGAGGGACAGGGCTTTATGAAAAACTGTTTTTT. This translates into CASSRGTGLYEKLFF.